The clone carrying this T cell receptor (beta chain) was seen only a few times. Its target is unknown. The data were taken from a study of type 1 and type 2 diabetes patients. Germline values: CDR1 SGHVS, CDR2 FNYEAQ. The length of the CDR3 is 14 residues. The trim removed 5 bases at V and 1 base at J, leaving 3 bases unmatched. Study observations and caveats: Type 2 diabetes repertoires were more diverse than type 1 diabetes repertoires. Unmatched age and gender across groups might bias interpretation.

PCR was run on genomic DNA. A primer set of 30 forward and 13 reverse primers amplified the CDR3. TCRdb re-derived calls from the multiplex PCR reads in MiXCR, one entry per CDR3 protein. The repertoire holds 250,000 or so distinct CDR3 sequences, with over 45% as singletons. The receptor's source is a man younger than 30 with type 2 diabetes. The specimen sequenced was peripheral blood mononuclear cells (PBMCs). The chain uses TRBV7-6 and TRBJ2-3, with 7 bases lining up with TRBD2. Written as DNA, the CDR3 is TGTGCCAGCAGCCATGCGGGAGGCACAGATACGCAGTATTTT. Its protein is CASSHAGGTDTQYF. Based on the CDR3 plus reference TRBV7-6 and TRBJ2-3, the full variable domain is GAGVSQSPRYKVTKRGQDVALRCDPISGHVSLYWYRQALGQGPEFLTYFNYEAQQDKSGLPNDRFSAERPEGSISTLTIQRTEQRDSAMYRCASSHAGGTDTQYFGPGTRLTVL.